The 27 T cell receptor beta chains below were found in one sample sequenced in a study of siplizumab effects on memory and regulatory T cells. Data came from immunoSEQ multiplex PCR; TCRdb stores just in-frame clones and leaves some out. The table records tens of thousands of clones, around 97% of them present only once. What was sequenced was naive CD4+ T cells sorted from blood. These receptors were collected from a human donor in good health.

V gene TRBV2 combines with J gene TRBJ2-3, with TRBD1 as a possible D gene (7 bases). This CDR3 has 14 residues. V was pared by 2 bases and J by 6 bases, with 12 bases between. From germline, CDR1 is SNHLY and CDR2 FYNNEI. The CDR3 here is CASSEQGGSDTQYF. The CDR3 coding sequence is TGTGCCAGCAGTGAACAGGGGGGAAGCGATACGCAGTATTTT.

This clone was seen more than once but under ten times. This sequence joins TRBV30 and TRBJ2-7; D gene uncertain. Germline V gives CDR1 GTSNPN, CDR2 SVGIG (reference sequence). Trimming took 3 bases from V and 4 from J, leaving 7 bases between them. The CDR3 contains 11 residues. CDR3 nucleotides: TGTGCCTGGAGGACGGAATACGAGCAGTACTTC. It is translated as CAWRTEYEQYF. The full variable domain, its missing parts supplied by reference TRBV30 and TRBJ2-7, is SQTIHQWPATLVQPVGSPLSLECTVEGTSNPNLYWYRQAAGRGLQLLFYSVGIGQISSEVPQNLSASRPQDRQFILSSKKLLLSDSGFYLCAWRTEYEQYFGPGTRLTVT.

This clone was counted a single time. The chain combines TRBV19 with TRBJ2-2; the match to TRBD2 covers 7 bases. Germline lookup yields CDR1 LNHDA and CDR2 SQIVND (reference sequence). V lost 0 bases, J lost 5 bases, and 12 bases stayed unmatched. CDR3 length: 18 residues. CDR3 residues: CASSIDLFAGDTTGELFF. As DNA, the CDR3 is TGTGCCAGTAGTATAGATCTGTTTGCGGGAGATACGACCGGGGAGCTGTTTTTT.

This clone was seen just once. The chain has TRBV5-1 and TRBJ1-2, with 9 bases lining up with TRBD1. Germline trimming cut 3 bases from V and 4 bases from J; bases unmatched to any gene: 4. Germline CDR1 reads SGHRS; CDR2 reads YFSETQ. CDR3 size: 14 residues. The CDR3 bases are TGCGCCAGCAGCTCGCCGGACAGGGGCTATGGCTACACCTTC. Its translation: CASSSPDRGYGYTF.

The genes are TRBV7-9 and TRBJ1-6; perhaps TRBD1 as D (6 bases). The CDR3 covers 15 residues. Germline values: CDR1 SEHNR, CDR2 FQNEAQ (reference sequence). Trimming pared 1 base from V and 8 bases from J, leaving 12 bases between. This CDR3 is CASSLGQGLDSPLHF. In DNA form, the CDR3 reads TGTGCCAGCAGCTTAGGTCAGGGGTTAGATTCACCCCTCCACTTT.

The gene calls are TRBV5-1 and TRBJ2-1, with a weak D call TRBD1 (6 bases). Germline V gene sequence: CDR1 SGHRS, CDR2 YFSETQ. Trimming removed 7 bases at V and 7 bases at J, with 12 bases between. The CDR3 runs to 12 residues. The CDR3 DNA reads TGCGCCAGCGCTATAACAGGGAATGAGCAGTTCTTC. Translation gives CASAITGNEQFF.

This rearrangement joins TRBV11-3 to TRBJ2-2; 9 nucleotides align to TRBD1. Germline CDR1 and CDR2: SGHNT and YENEEA. V was pared by 3 bases and J by 4 bases, with 6 bases of the junction left unmatched. This CDR3 has 16 residues. In nucleotides, the CDR3 is TGTGCCAGCAGCTTGGGGGGGACAGGGTTCACCGGGGAGCTGTTTTTT. Its protein is CASSLGGTGFTGELFF.

The rearrangement links TRBV7-2 to TRBJ1-5, with D tentatively TRBD1 (6 bases). Germline CDR1 reads SGHTA; CDR2 reads FQGNSA. CDR3 length: 13 residues. The V end lost 2 bases, the J end lost 7 bases, and 9 bases lay between the germline ends. DNA for the CDR3: TGTGCCAGCAGCTTAAGGACAGCCCAGCCCCAGCATTTT. It codes for CASSLRTAQPQHF.

V and J are TRBV5-4 and TRBJ2-5; 10 nucleotides line up with TRBD2. The germline V gene encodes CDR1 SGHNT and CDR2 YYREEE (reference sequence). The J segment lost 6 bases and the V segment lost 0 bases, leaving 5 bases of the junction unmatched. The CDR3 extends over 15 amino acids. CDR3 amino acids: CASSLAAGGPKTQYF. CDR3 bases: TGTGCCAGCAGCTTGGCAGCGGGGGGGCCTAAGACCCAGTACTTC.

The V call is TRBV7-2, the J call TRBJ1-6; tentative D call: TRBD1 (5 bases). V was pared by 6 bases and J by 7 bases, with 13 bases between. CDR3 length: 14 residues. Germline V gives CDR1 SGHTA, CDR2 FQGNSA. DNA for the CDR3: TGTGCCAGCAGACCGAGACAGCCGAATTCACCCCTCCACTTT. Its translation: CASRPRQPNSPLHF.

V and J are TRBV6-6 and TRBJ1-1; D unresolved. V lost 6 bases to trimming and J lost 0 bases, with 8 bases between them. This CDR3 is 13 amino acids long. CDR1 is MNHNY, CDR2 SVGAGI, per germline (reference sequence). CDR3 DNA: TGTGCCAGCAGATTCCAAGTGAACACTGAAGCTTTCTTT. Translated: CASRFQVNTEAFF.

This sequence joins TRBV11-3 and TRBJ1-4; no definite D call. V was pared by 5 bases and J by 7 bases, with 14 bases between. The CDR3 contains 14 residues. Looked up from germline, CDR1 is SGHNT and CDR2 is YENEEA. For the CDR3, the DNA is TGTGCCAGCAGCGTCCAGGCGTTCGGTGAAAAACTGTTTTTT. Amino acids: CASSVQAFGEKLFF.

This clone was recorded once. The CDR3 bases are TGTGCCAGTAGTACCGTAACCTTGGGGGGAAACACCATATATTTT. It codes for CASSTVTLGGNTIYF. The chain recombines TRBV19 with TRBJ1-3; D ambiguous. The V and J ends lost 4 bases and 4 bases respectively, with 14 bases between them. The CDR3 spans 15 residues. Germline CDR1 and CDR2: LNHDA and SQIVND (reference sequence). The full variable domain, rest sourced from reference TRBV19 and TRBJ1-3, is DGGITQSPKYLFRKEGQNVTLSCEQNLNHDAMYWYRQDPGQGLRLIYYSQIVNDFQKGDIAEGYSVSREKKESFPLTVTSAQKNPTAFYLCASSTVTLGGNTIYFGEGSWLTVV.

The chain links TRBV27 to TRBJ2-3, with no clear D. V was shortened by 5 bases and J by 6 bases, with 9 bases between the two germline ends. The CDR3 extends over 12 amino acids. The germline CDR1 and CDR2 sequences are MNHEY and SMNVEV (reference sequence). CDR3 DNA: TGTGCCAGCAGTAGTATCCGGGATACGCAGTATTTT. Protein: CASSSIRDTQYF.

This chain links TRBV7-2 with TRBJ1-2; 7 bases map to TRBD1. V shed 5 bases, J shed 1 base, and the junction held 10 bases outside the gene matches. Germline CDR1 and CDR2: SGHTA and FQGNSA. This CDR3 is built from 16 residues. CDR3 in amino acids: CASSRPGQPINYGYTF. In DNA, the CDR3 is TGTGCCAGCAGCCGCCCGGGACAGCCTATTAACTATGGCTACACCTTC.

V gene TRBV10-1 combines with J gene TRBJ2-7; 10 bases align to TRBD1. CDR3 size: 19 residues. The germline V gene encodes CDR1 WNHNN and CDR2 SYGVQD (reference sequence). After removal of 4 bases from V and 4 bases from J, the junction contained 19 bases not matched to a gene. The CDR3 protein is CASSGNTRQGASDLYEQYF. CDR3 in DNA: TGCGCCAGCAGTGGGAACACCCGACAGGGGGCGTCTGACCTTTACGAGCAGTACTTC.

V usage is TRBV10-2 and J usage is TRBJ2-1, with unresolved D. Germline V gene data show CDR1 as WSHSY and CDR2 as SAAADI. The CDR3 totals 18 residues. Trimming shortened V by 2 bases and J by 0 bases, and 17 bases separated the two germline ends. CDR3 bases: TGCGCCAGCAGTGAGCCTACCTGGCGGCAAAGCTCCTACAATGAGCAGTTCTTC. This gives the protein CASSEPTWRQSSYNEQFF.

The genes are TRBV11-2 and TRBJ2-5; a weak D match, TRBD2 (5 bases). This CDR3 spans 13 amino acids. Looked up from germline, CDR1 is SGHAT and CDR2 is FQNNGV. Trimming removed 5 bases from V and 2 bases from J, with 9 bases in between. The CDR3 DNA sequence: TGTGCCAGCAGCCGAGGGTTTCAAGAGACCCAGTACTTC. This encodes CASSRGFQETQYF.

The chain couples TRBV15 to TRBJ2-5; the match to TRBD2 covers 12 bases. The V and J ends lost 3 bases and 4 bases, in that order; junction bases with no gene match: 6. The CDR3 totals 16 residues. CDR1 is LNHNV and CDR2 is YYDKDF in the germline V gene (reference sequence). CDR3 nucleotides: TGTGCCACCAGCAGCACCGGGACTAGCGGGCGAGAGACCCAGTACTTC. Its protein is CATSSTGTSGRETQYF.

This chain links TRBV28 with TRBJ1-5; unclear D gene. Germline CDR1 and CDR2: MDHEN and SYDVKM. The CDR3 sequence is 13 residues long. V was shortened by 3 bases and J by 4 bases, with 7 bases between the two germline ends. The CDR3 DNA reads TGTGCCAGCAGTTTTGGGTGGAATCAGCCCCAGCATTTT. The encoded protein is CASSFGWNQPQHF. The full variable domain, completed using reference TRBV28 and TRBJ1-5, is DVKVTQSSRYLVKRTGEKVFLECVQDMDHENMFWYRQDPGLGLRLIYFSYDVKMKEKGDIPEGYSVSREKKERFSLILESASTNQTSMYLCASSFGWNQPQHFGDGTRLSIL.

This sequence joins TRBV11-3 and TRBJ2-2; TRBD1 matches at 8 bases. This CDR3 spans 15 amino acids. In germline, CDR1 is SGHNT, CDR2 YENEEA. Unmatched junction bases numbered 6, after V lost 3 bases and J lost 6 bases. CDR3 DNA sequence: TGTGCCAGCAGCTTGCGGCAGGGGGCGGCCGGGGAGCTGTTTTTT. This encodes CASSLRQGAAGELFF. The full variable domain, completed using reference TRBV11-3 and TRBJ2-2, is EAGVVQSPRYKIIEKKQPVAFWCNPISGHNTLYWYLQNLGQGPELLIRYENEEAVDDSQLPKDRFSAERLKGVDSTLKIQPAELGDSAVYLCASSLRQGAAGELFFGEGSRLTVL.

This clone was seen only once. At one boundary the junction diverges from the germline segment, which might be a read error. The chain carries TRBV5-6 and TRBJ1-1; D is possibly TRBD1 (6 bases). Germline V gene sequence: CDR1 SGHDT, CDR2 YYEEEE. CDR3 length: 14 amino acids. The CDR3 DNA is TGTACCAGCAGCTTGGTGGGACCAGGGGCTGAAGCTTTCTTT. Encoded protein: CTSSLVGPGAEAFF.

V and J are TRBV7-3 and TRBJ2-2; D may be TRBD1 or TRBD2 (5 bases each). The V gene lost 1 base and the J gene lost 0 bases, with 12 bases spanning the gap. The CDR3 spans 17 residues. The germline gives CDR1 SGHTA, CDR2 FQGTGA. The CDR3 DNA is TGTGCCAGCAGCTTAATGGGGACCCTGACGAACACCGGGGAGCTGTTTTTT. It codes for CASSLMGTLTNTGELFF.

This sequence joins TRBV9 and TRBJ2-3; unclear D gene. The V end was cut by 0 bases, the J end by 2 bases, with 4 bases between. The CDR3 consists of 13 residues. Germline V lookup: CDR1 SGDLS, CDR2 YYNGEE. CDR3 loop: CASSVVDTDTQYF. CDR3 bases: TGTGCCAGCAGCGTAGTAGACACAGATACGCAGTATTTT.

The rearrangement links TRBV10-3 to TRBJ1-2; 7 bases match TRBD1. V lost 8 bases to trimming and J lost 3 bases; unmatched junction nucleotides: 3. Germline CDR1 ENHRY, CDR2 SYGVKD. This CDR3 is built from 12 residues. CDR3 amino acids: CAISTGDYGYTF. Written as DNA, the CDR3 is TGTGCCATCTCCACAGGGGACTATGGCTACACCTTC.

Comments on this clone: Germline is not matched at one junction end, which may reflect a read error. This CDR3 is also generated by other DNA sequences in the sample. The chain carries TRBV18 and TRBJ1-1; D is unclear. From germline, CDR1 is KGHSH and CDR2 LQKENI. The CDR3 spans 14 residues. CDR3 DNA sequence: TGTGCCAGCTCCCCACTCACGGGGAACACTGAAGCTTTCTTT. Translation: CASSPLTGNTEAFF.

This chain connects TRBV19 to TRBJ2-1; 9 nucleotides align to TRBD1. With 6 bases clipped from V and 6 bases from J, the junction kept 12 bases outside the gene matches. Per germline, CDR1 LNHDA and CDR2 SQIVND (reference sequence). The CDR3 consists of 16 residues. As DNA, the CDR3 is TGTGCCAGTAGCCCAGAGGGCCCGGGACAGGGCAATGAGCAGTTCTTC. This translates into CASSPEGPGQGNEQFF.